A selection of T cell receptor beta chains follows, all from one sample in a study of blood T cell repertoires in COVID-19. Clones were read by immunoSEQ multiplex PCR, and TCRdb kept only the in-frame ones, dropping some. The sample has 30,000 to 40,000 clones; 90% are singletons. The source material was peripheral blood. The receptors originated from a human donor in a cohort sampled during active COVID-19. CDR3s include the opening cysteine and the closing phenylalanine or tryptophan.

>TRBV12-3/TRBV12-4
CASGRSSYEQYF
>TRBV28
CASTGFPNYGYTF
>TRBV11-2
CASSLAGVAGELFF
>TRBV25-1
CASSDPNRGLNEKLFF
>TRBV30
CAWRVSGSYYNEQFF
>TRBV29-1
CSVDGGGTVYGYTF
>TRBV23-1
CASRCWGDPYEQYF
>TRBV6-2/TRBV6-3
CASSLKGTSGAGEQFF
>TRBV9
CASSVDAGPVNEQFF
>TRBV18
CASLTGGSRGETQYF
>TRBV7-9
CASSSGTGIDTEAFF
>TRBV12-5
CASSIVGGVSSYNEQFF
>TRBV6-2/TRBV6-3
CASSRARGSRSREKLFF
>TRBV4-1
CASSQDTEGINQPQHF
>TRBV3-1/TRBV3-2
CASSQVLAGTDTQYF
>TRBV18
CASSRGQASYEQYF
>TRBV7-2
CASSKGLAGGETQYF
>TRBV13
CASSLEGSGNTIYF
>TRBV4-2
CASSQVGGPDNSPLHF
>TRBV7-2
CASSLVVQGATEAFF
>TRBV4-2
CASSQDNGDGGLFF
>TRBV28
CASSLEGFVGYSYEQYF
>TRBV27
CASSNLQGLDTEAFF
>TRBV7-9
CASSPRPRVGETQYF
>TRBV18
CASSPASVPAGEQYF
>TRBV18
CASSPLVAASSYNEQFF
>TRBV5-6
CASSLASAFTDTQYF
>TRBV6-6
CASSYLPGTSQETQYF
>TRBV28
CASSFAGGADGELFF
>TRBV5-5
CASSRDRGHNEQYF
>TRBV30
CAWSVPRQHTYEQYF
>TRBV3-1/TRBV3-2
CASSQGGSSGANVLTF
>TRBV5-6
CASSLFQGTYGYTF
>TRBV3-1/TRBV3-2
CASSPYGVGYEQYF
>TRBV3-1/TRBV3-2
CASSQDSGALNQPQHF
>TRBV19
CASSEQGAGSNQPQHF
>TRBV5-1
CASSLGVTSGQSEQFF
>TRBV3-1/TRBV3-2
CASSPTGLPGLTSDEQFF
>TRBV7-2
CASSLGTSGSYEQYF
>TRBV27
CASSYLQVASYNEQFF
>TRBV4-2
CASSQSTSGRGETQYF
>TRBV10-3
CATGQGANTEAFF
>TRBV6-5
CASTGYSGNTIYF
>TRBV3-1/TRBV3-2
CASSQDLSGNHEQYF
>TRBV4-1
CASSQEFRDYYGYTF
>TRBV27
CASSPAGSGSYEQYF
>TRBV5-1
CASSGGSGLAVNEQFF
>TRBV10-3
CAISPDLDYGYTF
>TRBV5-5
CASSRPGQGAGELFF
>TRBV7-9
CASSIIKGAGWYEQYF
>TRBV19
CAGSSGAYNEQFF
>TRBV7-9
CASSSSGREYEQYF
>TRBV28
CASSSDREAFF
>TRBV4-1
CASSQGPGGSSTDTQYF
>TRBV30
CAWRQGSSSYEQYF
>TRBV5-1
CASSLEGLAGGYEQYF
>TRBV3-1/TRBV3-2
CASSQEGGRAYNEQFF
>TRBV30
CAWTSSGANVLTF
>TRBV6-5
CASSYGLAGRKETQYF
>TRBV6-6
CASSYSRRGRHTEAFF